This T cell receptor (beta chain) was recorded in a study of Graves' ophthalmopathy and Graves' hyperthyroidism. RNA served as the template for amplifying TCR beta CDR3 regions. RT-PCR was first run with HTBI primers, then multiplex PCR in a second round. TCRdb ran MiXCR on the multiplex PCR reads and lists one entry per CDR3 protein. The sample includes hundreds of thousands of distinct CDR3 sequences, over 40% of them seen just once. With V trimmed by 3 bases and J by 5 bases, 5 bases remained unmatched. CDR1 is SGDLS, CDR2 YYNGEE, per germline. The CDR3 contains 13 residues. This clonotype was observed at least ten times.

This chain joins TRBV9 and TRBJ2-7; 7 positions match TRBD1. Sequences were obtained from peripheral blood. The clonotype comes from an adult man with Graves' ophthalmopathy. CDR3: CASSGTGGNEQYF. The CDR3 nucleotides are TGTGCCAGCAGCGGGACAGGAGGAAACGAGCAGTACTTC.